Following are 12 T cell receptor beta chains from one sample sequenced in a study of cytomegalovirus exposure and HLA in healthy donors. The PCR was carried out with 60 Vbeta primers and 13 Jbeta primers. Sequencing was performed with immunoSEQ multiplex PCR; in TCRdb, only in-frame clones are kept and a portion is missing. The data contain over 80,000 clones, nearly 80% of them singletons. The sequenced sample was PBMCs. Receptor source: a female donor in good health and CMV-seronegative.

The chain employs TRBV5-4 and TRBJ2-1, with 9 bases aligning to TRBD1. Germline CDR1 reads SGHNT; CDR2 reads YYREEE (reference sequence). Trimming removed 6 bases from V and 8 bases from J; junction bases left unmatched: 6. This CDR3 has 13 residues. The CDR3 protein is CASTKQGAYEQFF. The CDR3 nucleotides are TGTGCCAGCACCAAACAGGGGGCGTATGAGCAGTTCTTC.

This clone was counted a few times. The chain recombines TRBV11-2 with TRBJ2-1, with 11 bases lining up with TRBD2. The CDR3 has 15 amino acids. Germline CDR1 SGHAT, CDR2 FQNNGV. V lost 1 base, J lost 8 bases, and 4 bases stayed unmatched. The CDR3 nucleotides are TGTGCCAGCAGCTTAGCTAGCGGGAGGACGGATGAGCAGTTCTTC. Its protein product is CASSLASGRTDEQFF.

The V and J genes are TRBV6-6 and TRBJ1-4, with D tentatively TRBD1 (6 bases). Germline V gene lookup returns CDR1 MNHNY and CDR2 SVGAGI (reference sequence). V lost 5 bases, J lost 5 bases, and 18 bases lay in between. The CDR3 has 16 amino acids. The DNA of the CDR3 is TGTGCCAGCAGTCACCCAGGGGACGGACAAAATGAAAAACTGTTTTTT. Its translation: CASSHPGDGQNEKLFF.

The chain is built from TRBV29-1 and TRBJ2-1; the match to TRBD2 covers 7 bases. Germline trimming cut 7 bases from V and 10 bases from J; bases unmatched to any gene: 4. This CDR3 contains 10 residues. Germline CDR1 and CDR2: SQVTM and ANQGSEA. The CDR3 nucleotides are TGCAGCGGCGGGACTACCGAGCAGTTCTTC. This sequence encodes CSGGTTEQFF.

The chain employs TRBV18 and TRBJ1-6; TRBD1 matches at 7 bases. Germline assignment: CDR1 KGHSH and CDR2 LQKENI. The CDR3 totals 14 residues. Trimming cost V 7 bases and J 7 bases; bases outside gene matches: 7. The CDR3: CASLDGTVNSPLHF. The CDR3 DNA reads as TGTGCCAGCTTAGACGGGACAGTCAATTCACCCCTCCACTTT.

This rearrangement joins TRBV27 to TRBJ2-7; TRBD2 is a possible D gene (6 bases). Germline V gives CDR1 MNHEY, CDR2 SMNVEV (reference sequence). V lost 5 bases and J 2 bases, leaving 13 bases between the germline ends. The CDR3 contains 14 residues. The CDR3 DNA reads TGTGCCAGCAGTCCACGGGACTGGGCCTACGAGCAGTACTTC. As protein: CASSPRDWAYEQYF.

The rearrangement links TRBV7-2 to TRBJ2-1; the D gene is possibly TRBD1 (5 bases). This CDR3 is built from 16 residues. Germline CDR1 SGHTA, CDR2 FQGNSA. V lost 0 bases and J lost 6, with 15 bases in between. The CDR3 spells CASSLAGHENTNEQFF. CDR3 DNA sequence: TGTGCCAGCAGCTTAGCGGGGCACGAGAATACCAATGAGCAGTTCTTC.

The chain uses TRBV6-5 and TRBJ1-5, with a weak D call TRBD1 (6 bases). The germline V and J ends were trimmed by 2 bases and 1 base, with 9 bases remaining between them. The CDR3 is 15 residues long. CDR1 MNHEY and CDR2 SVGAGI come from the germline V gene. Here the CDR3 DNA reads TGTGCCAGCAGTTACACTACAGGGAGCAATCAGCCCCAGCATTTT. Its protein product is CASSYTTGSNQPQHF.

The chain joins TRBV10-3 to TRBJ2-3, with D possibly matching TRBD2 (5 bases). V was shortened by 0 bases and J by 5 bases, with 9 bases between the two germline ends. Germline assignment: CDR1 ENHRY and CDR2 SYGVKD. CDR3 length equals 14 residues. DNA of the CDR3: TGTGCCATCAGTGAGTCGCGGGTACTAGATACGCAGTATTTT. Translating it yields CAISESRVLDTQYF.

The gene calls are TRBV9 and TRBJ1-1; 8 positions match TRBD1. Germline CDR1 and CDR2: SGDLS and YYNGEE. The CDR3 contains 14 residues. V was clipped by 5 bases and J by 3 bases; unmatched bases: 6. The CDR3 sequence: CASRRQGRDTEAFF. As DNA, the CDR3 is TGTGCCAGCAGACGACAGGGGCGAGACACTGAAGCTTTCTTT.

V is TRBV27 and J is TRBJ1-1; D is unresolved. The CDR3 contains 12 residues. Trimming cost V 0 bases and J 12 bases, with 11 bases left between them. Germline assignment: CDR1 MNHEY and CDR2 SMNVEV (reference sequence). The CDR3 here is CASSLSAGKTFF. Here the CDR3 DNA reads TGTGCCAGCAGTTTATCGGCCGGGAAGACTTTCTTT.

This chain joins TRBV4-2 and TRBJ2-7; D is perhaps TRBD2 (5 bases). The CDR3 contains 11 residues. CDR1 and CDR2 from the germline V gene are LGHNA and YNFKEQ. Between the trimmed V and J ends, which lost 4 bases and 5 bases, there was a span of 6 bases. CDR3 loop: CASSPGNEQYF. In DNA, the CDR3 is TGTGCCAGCAGCCCGGGAAACGAGCAGTACTTC.